This entry describes one T cell receptor beta chain. Its antigen is still unknown. This sample was taken from a study of beta chain features in type 1 diabetes. Overall study findings and caveats: Type 1 diabetes patients had TCRB CDR3s that were shorter (moderately but significantly so) in all four CD4+ subsets.

The isolated RNA, all of it, was reverse transcribed, so expressed TCRB transcripts were what got sequenced. Regulatory, naive and central memory T cell samples averaged roughly 4 million reads. TCRdb keeps only in-frame clones here, not all; method: immunoSEQ multiplex PCR. The top ten hold 0.015% to 0.02% of the sample, which has 250,000 to 300,000 clones, approximately 14% seen once. CDR1 is MDHEN, CDR2 SYDVKM, per germline. V shed 7 bases and J 4 bases; nucleotides not matched to a gene: 11. The length of the CDR3 is 15 residues. V is TRBV28 and J is TRBJ2-7, with TRBD1 matching over 9 bases. This TCR was sampled from a man aged 25-45 years with type 1 diabetes. Input material: naive CD4+ T cells from blood. Here the CDR3 reads CASTSAGTGKYEQYF. CDR3 DNA: TGTGCCAGCACTTCTGCCGGGACAGGGAAATACGAGCAGTACTTC.